This is a list of T cell receptor beta chains from one sample in a study of shared clonotypes between healthy human individuals. Repertoires were generated with immunoSEQ multiplex PCR, while TCRdb's copy carries only in-frame clones and drops some. The repertoire has roughly 2 million clones, 90% to 95% of them found once; the top ten carry 0.13%. The material sequenced was naive CD4+ T cells sorted from blood. All receptors derive from a man between 18 and 35 years old in good health. Both conserved end residues are part of each CDR3.

TRBJ2-7,TRBV15,CATSKGQGVLEQYF
TRBJ1-2,TRBV7-2,CASSLREGYGYTF
TRBJ2-2,TRBV19,CASSIGTRPPGELFF
TRBJ2-1,TRBV5-1,CASSLAGQGYNEQFF
TRBJ2-7,TRBV28,CASRSGTGTLGADF
TRBJ1-2,TRBV30,CASSGQGVNYGYTF
TRBJ2-3,TRBV5-6,CASSLPSDGDTQYF
TRBJ2-3,TRBV10-3,CAISESSLAASSTDTQYF
TRBJ2-7,TRBV7-9,CASSLIGTGRNEQYF
TRBJ1-5,TRBV5-1,CASRAYSNQPQHF
TRBJ2-5,TRBV7-9,CASSLQTGGLETQYF
TRBJ2-1,TRBV9,CASSIHSDNEQFF
TRBJ2-7,TRBV6-5,CASSYLMKLSEQYF
TRBJ1-1,TRBV5-1,CASSLRPNTEAFF
TRBJ1-3,TRBV6-5,CASRGQVGNTIYF
TRBJ2-1,TRBV7-9,CASSGPEKYNEQFF
TRBJ1-1,TRBV30,CAWKDTEAFF
TRBJ1-2,TRBV28,CASSPGGGNYGYTF
TRBJ1-2,TRBV27,CASRLQGAENGYTF
TRBJ2-5,TRBV7-8,CASSLRVQETQYF